Below, 17 T cell receptor beta chains from the same sample are listed, as sequenced in a study of T cell responses to AZD1222 COVID-19 vaccine. This table comes from immunoSEQ multiplex PCR, and its TCRdb copy is limited to in-frame clones, with some not included. This sample carries about 60,000 clones, 84% of them seen once, and the ten largest clones take under 8%. The sample here was peripheral blood, taken on day 0 of AZD1222 vaccination. All receptors derive from an adult in good health.

The chain employs TRBV27 and TRBJ2-7; TRBD2 agrees at 11 bases. There are 17 residues in the CDR3. J lost 0 bases, V lost 3 bases, and 7 bases had no gene match. Looked up from germline, CDR1 is MNHEY and CDR2 is SMNVEV (reference sequence). The CDR3 coding sequence is TGTGCCAGCAGTTTCCAGCTGACTAGCGGGACCTCCTACGAGCAGTACTTC. It yields the protein CASSFQLTSGTSYEQYF.

This clone was seen a few times. The rearrangement uses TRBV24-1 and TRBJ1-3; TRBD1 is a possible D gene (6 bases). Trimming cost V 7 bases and J 3 bases, with 15 bases left between them. This CDR3 contains 15 residues. CDR1 KGHDR and CDR2 SFDVKD come from the germline V gene. CDR3 sequence reads: CATSDGDRLGNTIYF. In DNA, the CDR3 is TGTGCCACCAGCGATGGTGACAGGCTTGGAAACACCATATATTTT.

The CDR3 protein is CASMVQRNADTQYF. The CDR3 DNA follows: TGTGCCAGCATGGTACAGAGGAATGCAGATACGCAGTATTTT. The chain links TRBV2 to TRBJ2-3; no reliable D call. Germline V lookup: CDR1 SNHLY, CDR2 FYNNEI. V lost 7 bases to trimming and J lost 4 bases, with 15 bases between them. The CDR3 contains 14 residues.

V gene TRBV25-1 combines with J gene TRBJ1-3; the D is unclear. Germline CDR1 and CDR2: MGHDK and SYGVNS. Between the trimmed V and J ends, which lost 6 bases and 1 base, there was a span of 13 bases. The CDR3 is 15 residues long. Here the CDR3 reads CASRSRGGSGNTIYF. The CDR3 coding sequence is TGTGCCAGCAGGTCCCGAGGTGGATCTGGAAACACCATATATTTT.

The rearrangement joins TRBV15 to TRBJ2-1; D might be TRBD1 (6 bases). The CDR3 covers 14 residues. Germline V CDR1 and CDR2: LNHNV, YYDKDF (reference sequence). Trimming pared 3 bases from V and 4 bases from J, leaving 10 bases between. The CDR3 loop is CATSRRQEYNEQFF. The CDR3, as DNA: TGTGCCACCAGCAGGCGACAGGAATACAATGAGCAGTTCTTC.

The V and J genes are TRBV6-5 and TRBJ2-6; D may correspond to TRBD1 or TRBD2 (5 bases each). V gave up 4 bases and J gave up 4 bases, with 8 bases separating them. Per germline, CDR1 MNHEY and CDR2 SVGAGI. This CDR3 region has 14 residues. The CDR3 nucleotides read TGTGCCAGCAGTTTCGGGGCGGGGGCCAACGTCCTGACTTTC. This sequence encodes CASSFGAGANVLTF.

The J gene is TRBJ1-3, the V gene TRBV20-1, with D hard to call. V was cut by 6 bases and J by 3 bases, with 6 bases left in between. The CDR3 consists of 11 residues. The germline CDR1 and CDR2 sequences are DFQATT and SNEGSKA (reference sequence). CDR3 coding DNA: TGCAGTGCAGGGTTTGGAAACACCATATATTTT. Its translation is CSAGFGNTIYF.

The genes are TRBV9 and TRBJ2-7, with D hard to call. Per the germline V gene, CDR1 is SGDLS and CDR2 is YYNGEE. The CDR3 totals 11 residues. Trimming shortened V by 4 bases and J by 3 bases, and 5 bases separated the two germline ends. This CDR3 is CASSSGYEQYF. Written as DNA, the CDR3 is TGTGCCAGCAGCTCCGGCTACGAGCAGTACTTC.

The V and J genes are TRBV27 and TRBJ1-6; 7 bases align to TRBD1. The junction had 8 bases not matched to a gene; V was cut back by 5 bases and J by 10 bases. Germline V gives CDR1 MNHEY, CDR2 SMNVEV (reference sequence). The CDR3 has 14 amino acids. The CDR3 DNA reads TGTGCCAGCAGTGCCCCTACAGGGGCATCACCCCTCCACTTT. This translates into CASSAPTGASPLHF.

The V call is TRBV3-1 (or the pseudogene TRBV3-2), the J call TRBJ1-4; D might be TRBD1 (6 bases). CDR3 length equals 14 residues. Deletions cut 4 bases from V and 5 bases from J, with 11 bases between. CDR1 and CDR2 (germline): LGHDT, YNNKEL (reference sequence). The CDR3 sequence: CASSLGGANEKLFF. CDR3 in DNA: TGTGCCAGCAGCCTCGGGGGGGCCAATGAAAAACTGTTTTTT.

This chain connects TRBV6-5 to TRBJ1-1; D is ambiguous. Germline CDR1 and CDR2: MNHEY and SVGAGI. This CDR3 region has 15 residues. Trimming shortened V by 0 bases and J by 3 bases, and 11 bases separated the two germline ends. The CDR3 is CASSYSDNSYTEAFF. The CDR3, as DNA: TGTGCCAGCAGTTACTCCGATAACAGCTACACTGAAGCTTTCTTT.

The V gene is TRBV5-1, the J gene TRBJ2-1; D might be TRBD1 (5 bases). The germline gives CDR1 SGHRS, CDR2 YFSETQ. The germline V and J ends were trimmed by 2 bases and 5 bases, with 11 bases remaining between them. The CDR3 runs 14 residues. Written as DNA, the CDR3 is TGCGCCAGCAGCTTTTCAGGGCCTGACAATGAGCAGTTCTTC. Translating it yields CASSFSGPDNEQFF.

The CDR3: CASSLVGGAVADTQYF. The CDR3 DNA reads as TGTGCCAGCAGCTTAGTCGGGGGGGCCGTTGCAGATACGCAGTATTTT. The rearrangement links TRBV13 to TRBJ2-3, with TRBD2 matching 8 bases. V shed 1 base and J 4 bases; nucleotides not matched to a gene: 7. This CDR3 is built from 16 residues. The germline gives CDR1 PRHDT, CDR2 FYEKMQ (reference sequence).

The chain joins TRBV4-1 to TRBJ1-5; TRBD1 is a possible D gene (6 bases). V shed 2 bases and J shed 0 bases, with 17 bases lying between them. This CDR3 is built from 18 residues. Germline CDR1 and CDR2: MGHRA and YSYEKL. CDR3 amino acids: CASSQNVRGVNSNQPQHF. CDR3 nucleotide sequence: TGCGCCAGCAGCCAAAATGTCAGGGGCGTTAATAGCAATCAGCCCCAGCATTTT.

V usage is TRBV6-5 and J usage is TRBJ2-6; D is perhaps TRBD1 or TRBD2 (5 bases each). Germline V lookup: CDR1 MNHEY, CDR2 SVGAGI. V shed 3 bases and J shed 11 bases, with 20 bases lying between them. The CDR3 consists of 16 residues. The CDR3 coding sequence is TGTGCCAGCAGTTATAGCAAGACAGTCCACGGGGACGTCCTGACTTTC. Translation: CASSYSKTVHGDVLTF.

V is TRBV19 and J is TRBJ2-1; D is unresolved. This CDR3 has 15 residues. Trimming removed 3 bases at V and 8 bases at J, with 17 bases between. The V gene's germline CDR1 is LNHDA and CDR2 SQIVND (reference sequence). The CDR3 loop is CASSIFTGSHYEQFF. CDR3 nucleotides: TGTGCCAGTAGTATCTTTACCGGTTCTCATTATGAGCAGTTCTTC.

This chain links TRBV2 with TRBJ1-5; 9 nucleotides line up with TRBD1. V was pared by 0 bases and J by 7 bases, with 7 bases of the junction left unmatched. The CDR3 is 16 amino acids. The germline CDR1 and CDR2 sequences are SNHLY and FYNNEI. As DNA, the CDR3 is TGTGCCAGCAGTGAAGCAATAAGTGACAGGGGGCAGCCCCAGCATTTT. This sequence encodes CASSEAISDRGQPQHF.